This entry is about one TCR beta chain. Its antigen is not known. The repertoire was sequenced with immunoSEQ multiplex PCR; TCRdb's copy has only in-frame clones and lacks some. In the table there are some 130,000 clones, 70% to 90% of which are singletons. This entry belongs to a study of T cell responses to AZD1222 COVID-19 vaccine. In the study overall: Recipients boosted at about 4 weeks or about 12 weeks are pooled. The study's findings and limits: At 160-218 and 743-854, vaccine-associated CD4 TCRs were dominant, and they spanned spike. Variant regions that are unmutated are reportedly the target of nearly half of spike-specific TCRs.

The clonotype was recovered from an adult in good health. The specimen was peripheral blood, collected on day 0 of AZD1222 vaccination.

In DNA, the CDR3 is TGTGCCAGCTCACCCAGTAGGGGCGAAAAACTGTTTTTT. Translated, it gives CASSPSRGEKLFF. The genes are TRBV18 and TRBJ1-4; tentatively, D is TRBD1 (5 bases). V lost 3 bases to trimming and J lost 8 bases, with 10 bases between them. This CDR3 is 13 amino acids long. Germline values: CDR1 KGHSH, CDR2 LQKENI.